This T cell receptor beta chain was recorded in a study of blood T cell repertoires in COVID-19. Study overall: Sources were T cells, B-cell-depleted T cells, or PBMCs; the material itself was cDNA or gDNA.

This clone was found a few times. Method: immunoSEQ multiplex PCR; TCRdb's copy keeps in-frame clones and lacks some. The table lists roughly 440,000 clones, 70% to 90% of them singletons. Germline CDR1 is SNHLY and CDR2 is FYNNEI. Trimming took off 6 bases at V and 0 bases at J, with 15 bases between the two ends. The CDR3 is 16 amino acids. Followed over time, Seattle patients had been enrolled while infection was active. The J gene is TRBJ1-3, the V gene TRBV2, with D tentatively TRBD1 (6 bases). Input material: peripheral blood. This clonotype was sampled from a woman aged 45-65 years with COVID-19, enrolled during active disease. CDR3 residues: CASSALQGYSGNTIYF. The CDR3 DNA reads TGTGCCAGCAGCGCCCTACAGGGATACTCTGGAAACACCATATATTTT.